These 10 T cell receptor beta chains share one sample of origin, sequenced in a study of blood T cell repertoires in COVID-19 (dated by TCRdb to the early 2020s). The library was obtained by the immunoSEQ multiplex PCR assay. What TCRdb holds here is the immuneACCESS table cut down to in-frame rearrangements. Part of the clones is not present; checked against another copy, under half of the missing clones reflect an unresolved V gene, and the others are unexplained. The table for this sample lists 290,000 or so clones; around 90% of them were counted only once. The top ten clones comprise about 2% of the sample. Sequencing was carried out using peripheral blood. Receptors originate from a man aged 18 to 30 with active or convalescent COVID-19.

The chain employs TRBV9 and TRBJ1-5; TRBD1 agrees at 8 bases. Germline CDR1 is SGDLS and CDR2 is YYNGEE. This CDR3 comprises 14 residues. The V segment lost 6 bases and the J segment 7 bases; nucleotides outside the gene matches: 9. As DNA, the CDR3 is TGTGCCAGCACCACAGGGGGGCGTCGCCAGCCCCAGCATTTT. This sequence encodes CASTTGGRRQPQHF.

V and J are TRBV5-6 and TRBJ2-7; 7 bases match TRBD2. V was clipped by 5 bases and J by 2 bases; unmatched bases: 7. The CDR3 consists of 14 residues. CDR1 is SGHDT, CDR2 YYEEEE, per germline. DNA of the CDR3: TGTGCCAGCAGTTTGCTAGCGGTTACCTACGAGCAGTACTTC. Protein: CASSLLAVTYEQYF.

This clone was picked up a small number of times. The chain recombines TRBV10-3 with TRBJ2-7, with a tentative D call TRBD2 (7 bases). Germline CDR1 and CDR2: ENHRY and SYGVKD. The germline V and J ends were trimmed by 6 bases and 4 bases, with 22 bases remaining between them. This CDR3 is 16 amino acids long. The CDR3 DNA reads as TGTGCCATCAGCAACCTAGGGGGGGCTTATAGGTACGAGCAGTACTTC. It codes for CAISNLGGAYRYEQYF.

The V gene is TRBV3-1 (or the pseudogene TRBV3-2), the J gene TRBJ2-1, with D maybe TRBD2 (5 bases). Germline CDR1 and CDR2: LGHDT and YNNKEL (reference sequence). V lost 4 bases, J lost 3 bases, and 13 bases lay in between. The CDR3 is made up of 15 amino acids. Written as DNA, the CDR3 is TGTGCCAGCAGCCCCTTTCTCGGGGACTACAATGAGCAGTTCTTC. This gives the protein CASSPFLGDYNEQFF.

CDR3 nucleotides: TGCGCCAGCAGCCAAGGGTTCGGACTAGCGGGAACTAGCTCCTACGAGCAGTACTTC. It yields the protein CASSQGFGLAGTSSYEQYF. This chain connects TRBV4-3 to TRBJ2-7, with 12 bases identical to TRBD2. Germline lookup yields CDR1 LGHNA and CDR2 YSLEER. This CDR3 has 19 residues. V was pared by 1 base and J by 0 bases, with 10 bases of the junction left unmatched.

V usage is TRBV7-2 and J usage is TRBJ1-1, with D uncertain. This CDR3 has 14 residues. The ends were cut back, 2 bases at V and 3 bases at J, with 10 bases in the middle. CDR1 SGHTA and CDR2 FQGNSA come from the germline V gene. This CDR3 is CASSLRVSYTEAFF. CDR3 sequence (DNA): TGTGCCAGCAGCTTACGCGTGAGTTACACTGAAGCTTTCTTT.

V gene TRBV27 combines with J gene TRBJ2-1; a weak D match, TRBD2 (6 bases). The CDR3 contains 12 residues. Germline assignment: CDR1 MNHEY and CDR2 SMNVEV (reference sequence). Between the trimmed V and J ends, which lost 2 bases and 8 bases, there was a span of 7 bases. CDR3 sequence reads: CASSLPGDEQFF. The CDR3 region has the DNA TGTGCCAGCAGTTTACCGGGGGATGAGCAGTTCTTC.

The gene calls are TRBV6-5 and TRBJ2-7, with D maybe TRBD1 (6 bases). Germline assignment: CDR1 MNHEY and CDR2 SVGAGI. Trimming took 6 bases from V and 0 from J, leaving 15 bases between them. The CDR3 extends over 15 amino acids. CDR3 sequence reads: CASRRDGTPSYEQYF. The CDR3 coding sequence is TGTGCCAGCAGACGAGACGGGACACCCTCCTACGAGCAGTACTTC.

This sequence joins TRBV18 and TRBJ2-1, with a possible D match to TRBD1 (6 bases). The CDR3 is 15 residues long. Germline V lookup: CDR1 KGHSH, CDR2 LQKENI. The ends were cut back, 4 bases at V and 7 bases at J, with 17 bases in the middle. CDR3 nucleotide sequence: TGTGCCAGCTCACTTCAGGGGATGTCCCCGAATGAGCAGTTCTTC. Amino acid sequence: CASSLQGMSPNEQFF.

The chain combines TRBV15 with TRBJ2-7; TRBD2 agrees at 9 bases. Germline CDR1 LNHNV, CDR2 YYDKDF (reference sequence). V shed 2 bases and J 4 bases; nucleotides not matched to a gene: 9. The CDR3 length is 16 residues. This CDR3 reads CATSRTWTSESYEQYF. The DNA of the CDR3 is TGTGCCACCAGCAGAACCTGGACTAGCGAATCTTACGAGCAGTACTTC.